This T cell receptor (beta chain) was found in a study of blood T cell repertoires in COVID-19. The table came from immunoSEQ multiplex PCR; TCRdb's copy has only in-frame clones and leaves some out. The sample yields 45,000 to 60,000 clones, 75% to 90% seen once. The V gene's germline CDR1 is SGHNT and CDR2 YYREEE (reference sequence). CDR3 length: 15 residues. Losses at the gene ends were 5 bases for V and 7 bases for J; bases not matched to a gene: 4. The sequence was collected from a human donor with acute or convalescent COVID-19. The donor label of this sample is uncertain. V gene TRBV5-4 combines with J gene TRBJ2-1, with 15 bases fitting TRBD2. Sequencing input: peripheral blood. The CDR3 reads CASSLGLAGGNEQFF. The CDR3 bases are TGTGCCAGCAGTCTCGGACTAGCGGGAGGGAATGAGCAGTTCTTC.